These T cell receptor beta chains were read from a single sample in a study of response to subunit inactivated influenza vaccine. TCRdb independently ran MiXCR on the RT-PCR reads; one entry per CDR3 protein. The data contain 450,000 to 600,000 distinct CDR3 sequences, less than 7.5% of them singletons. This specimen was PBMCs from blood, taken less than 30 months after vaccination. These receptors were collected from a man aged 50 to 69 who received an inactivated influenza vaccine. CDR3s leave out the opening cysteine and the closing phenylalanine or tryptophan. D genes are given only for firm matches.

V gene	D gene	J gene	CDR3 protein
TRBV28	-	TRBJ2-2	ASSSVSVGELF
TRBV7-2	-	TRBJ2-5	ASSLDGGTGTQY
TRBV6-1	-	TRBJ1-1	ASSDQEQGWDTEAF
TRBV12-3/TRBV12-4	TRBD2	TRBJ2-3	ASSRGVGTQY
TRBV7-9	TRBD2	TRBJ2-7	ASSSSGGNDEQY
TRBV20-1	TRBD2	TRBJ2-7	SARDGLAGVEQY
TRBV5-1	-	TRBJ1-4	ASSFGQRNEKLF
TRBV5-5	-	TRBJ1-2	ASRGEHYGYT
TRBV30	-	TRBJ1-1	AWKEGPTEAF
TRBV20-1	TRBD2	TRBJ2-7	SARAPLGTSDSYEQY
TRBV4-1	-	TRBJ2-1	ASSQAFGTGALNEQF
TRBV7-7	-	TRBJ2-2	ASRRSDGDTGELF
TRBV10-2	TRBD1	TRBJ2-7	ASSGGTGVYEQY
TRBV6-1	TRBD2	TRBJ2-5	ASREREFRETQY
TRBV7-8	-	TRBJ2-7	ASSLEHDSYEQY
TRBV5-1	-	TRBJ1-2	ASSLAQVRWSGYT
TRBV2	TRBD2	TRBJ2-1	ASSRSPSGVGRSYNEQF
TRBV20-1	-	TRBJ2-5	SAPNRIQETQY
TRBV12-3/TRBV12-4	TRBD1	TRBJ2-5	ASSPPSGTGPQETQY
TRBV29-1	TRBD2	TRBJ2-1	SVSGDSYNEQF
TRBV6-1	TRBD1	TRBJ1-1	ASTPAGTGDPRLAF
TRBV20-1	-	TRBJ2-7	SAIRVGREQY
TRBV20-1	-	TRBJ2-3	SANSAGSTDTQY
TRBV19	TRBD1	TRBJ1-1	ASDRGNTEAF
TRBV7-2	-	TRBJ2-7	ASSVPGLFYEQY
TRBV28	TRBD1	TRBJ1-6	ASSSGTGEFPLH
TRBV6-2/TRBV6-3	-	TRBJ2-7	ASTARRGGTYEQY
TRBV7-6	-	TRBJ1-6	ASSFSLSRNNSPLH
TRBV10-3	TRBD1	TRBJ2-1	AISEGDRYNEQF
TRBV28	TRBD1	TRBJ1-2	ASSLSGQGSKHYGYT
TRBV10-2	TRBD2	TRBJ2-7	ATGLADAEQY
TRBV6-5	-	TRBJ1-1	ASSYSSAWGLNTEAF
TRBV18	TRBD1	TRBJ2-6	ASSPGQGVISGANVLT
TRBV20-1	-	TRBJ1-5	SASEQSDQPQH
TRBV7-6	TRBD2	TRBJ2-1	ASSLGGLANEQF
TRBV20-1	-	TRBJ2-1	SARKLSSSYNEQF
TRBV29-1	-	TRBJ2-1	SVEVRAGYNEQF
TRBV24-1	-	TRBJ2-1	ATSDSGPRGVGDEQF
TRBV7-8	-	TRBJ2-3	ASSLSQGHIDTQY
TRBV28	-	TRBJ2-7	ASRLGRDYEQY
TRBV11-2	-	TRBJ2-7	ASSLDLWLSGTSYEQY
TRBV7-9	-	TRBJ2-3	ASSLWLDSTDTQY
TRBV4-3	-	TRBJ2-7	ASSQDAETDGSYEQY
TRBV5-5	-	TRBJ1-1	ASSLMVAVNTEAF
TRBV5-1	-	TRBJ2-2	ASSLVGVKGDTGELF
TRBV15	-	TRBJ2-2	ATSRDYRVANTGELF
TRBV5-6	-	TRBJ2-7	ASSLREDYEQY
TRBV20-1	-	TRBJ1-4	SALPSETPVEKLF
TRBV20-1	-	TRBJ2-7	STPREVSYKQY
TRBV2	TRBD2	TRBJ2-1	ASRKSSGAAYNEQF
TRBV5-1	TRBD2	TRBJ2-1	ASSPNPTTSGSSYNEQF
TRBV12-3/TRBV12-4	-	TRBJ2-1	ASSLEQRNEQF
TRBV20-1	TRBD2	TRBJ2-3	SAAGLAGASLGTTSTDTQY
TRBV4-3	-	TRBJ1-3	ASSRTGQPGDTIY
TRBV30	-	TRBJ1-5	AWSKQGNQPQH